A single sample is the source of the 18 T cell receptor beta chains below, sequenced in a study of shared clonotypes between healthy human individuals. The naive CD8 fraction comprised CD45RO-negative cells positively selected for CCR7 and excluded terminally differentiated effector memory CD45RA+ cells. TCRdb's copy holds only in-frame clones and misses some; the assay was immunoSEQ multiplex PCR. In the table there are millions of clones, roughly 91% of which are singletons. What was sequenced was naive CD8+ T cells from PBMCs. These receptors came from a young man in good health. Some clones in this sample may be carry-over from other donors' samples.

For the CDR3, the DNA is TGTGCCAGCAGCCCGACTAGCGGGAGATGGAGTACGCAGTATTTT. Protein product: CASSPTSGRWSTQYF. The chain has TRBV7-8 and TRBJ2-3; 12 bases agree with TRBD2. The germline V gene encodes CDR1 SGHVS and CDR2 FQNEAQ. Trimming at V came to 5 bases and at J to 8 bases, leaving 8 bases not matched to a gene. This CDR3 is built from 15 residues.

The CDR3 DNA reads as TGTGCCAGCAGCTCCGGGACCTACCTTGAAGCTTTCTTT. Encoded protein: CASSSGTYLEAFF. J is TRBJ1-1 and V is TRBV7-9, with D possibly matching TRBD1 (5 bases). V was clipped by 4 bases and J by 7 bases, with 13 bases between them. This CDR3 comprises 13 residues. In germline, CDR1 is SEHNR, CDR2 FQNEAQ (reference sequence).

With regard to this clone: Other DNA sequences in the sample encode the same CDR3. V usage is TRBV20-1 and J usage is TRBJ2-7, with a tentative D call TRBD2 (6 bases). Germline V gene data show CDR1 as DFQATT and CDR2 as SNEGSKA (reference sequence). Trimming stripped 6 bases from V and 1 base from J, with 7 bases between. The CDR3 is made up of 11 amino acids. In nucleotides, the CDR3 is TGCAGTGCGGGGGGTTCCTACGAGCAGTACTTC. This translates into CSAGGSYEQYF.

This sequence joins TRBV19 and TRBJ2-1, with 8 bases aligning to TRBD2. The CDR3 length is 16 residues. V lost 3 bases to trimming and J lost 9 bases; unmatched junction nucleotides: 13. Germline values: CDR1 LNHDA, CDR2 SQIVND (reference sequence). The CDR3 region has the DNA TGTGCCAGTAGTATCCCCTCGACTAGCGAGGGCATTGAGCAGTTCTTC. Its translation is CASSIPSTSEGIEQFF.

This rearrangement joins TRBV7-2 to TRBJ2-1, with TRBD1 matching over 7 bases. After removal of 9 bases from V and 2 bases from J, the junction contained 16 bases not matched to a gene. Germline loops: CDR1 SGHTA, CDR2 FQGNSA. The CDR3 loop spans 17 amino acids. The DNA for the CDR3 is TGTGCCAGTCAACAGGGGCCCGGGTTAAATCCCTACAATGAGCAGTTCTTC. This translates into CASQQGPGLNPYNEQFF.

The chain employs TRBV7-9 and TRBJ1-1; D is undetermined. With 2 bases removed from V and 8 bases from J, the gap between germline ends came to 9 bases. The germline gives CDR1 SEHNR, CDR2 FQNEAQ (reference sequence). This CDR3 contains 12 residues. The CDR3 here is CASSLTPSEAFF. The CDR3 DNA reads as TGTGCCAGCAGCTTAACCCCTTCCGAAGCTTTCTTT.

CDR3 nucleotides: TGCGCCAGCAGCCACCCCTGGGGTGCCACAGGGGGCGTTCCGGACACTGAAGCTTTCTTT. Translating it yields CASSHPWGATGGVPDTEAFF. The V and J genes are TRBV4-3 and TRBJ1-1, with 9 bases fitting TRBD1. Germline-derived CDR1 and CDR2 are LGHNA and YSLEER. The J segment lost 3 bases and the V segment lost 3 bases, leaving 20 bases of the junction unmatched. The CDR3 consists of 20 residues.

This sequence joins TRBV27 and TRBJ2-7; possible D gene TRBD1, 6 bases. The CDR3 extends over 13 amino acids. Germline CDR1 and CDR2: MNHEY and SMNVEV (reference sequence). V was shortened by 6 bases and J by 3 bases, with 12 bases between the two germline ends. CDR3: CASRPATGYEQYF. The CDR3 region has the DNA TGTGCCAGCAGGCCGGCGACAGGCTACGAGCAGTACTTC.

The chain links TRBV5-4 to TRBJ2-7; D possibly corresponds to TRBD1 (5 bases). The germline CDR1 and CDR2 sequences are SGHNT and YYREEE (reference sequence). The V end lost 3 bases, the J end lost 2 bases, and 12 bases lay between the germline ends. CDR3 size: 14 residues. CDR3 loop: CASSYEGQTYEQYF. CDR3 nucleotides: TGTGCCAGCAGCTACGAAGGACAAACCTACGAGCAGTACTTC. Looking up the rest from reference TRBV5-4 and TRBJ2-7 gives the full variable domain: ETGVTQSPTHLIKTRGQQVTLRCSSQSGHNTVSWYQQALGQGPQFIFQYYREEENGRGNFPPRFSGLQFPNYSSELNVNALELDDSALYLCASSYEGQTYEQYFGPGTRLTVT.

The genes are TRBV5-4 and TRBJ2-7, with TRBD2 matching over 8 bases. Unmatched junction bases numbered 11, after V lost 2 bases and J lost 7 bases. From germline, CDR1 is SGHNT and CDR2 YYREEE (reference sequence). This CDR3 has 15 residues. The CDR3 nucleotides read TGTGCCAGCAGCTTTTATGCGGGAGGTCTTAGTGAGCAGTACTTC. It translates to CASSFYAGGLSEQYF. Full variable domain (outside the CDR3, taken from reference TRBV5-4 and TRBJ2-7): ETGVTQSPTHLIKTRGQQVTLRCSSQSGHNTVSWYQQALGQGPQFIFQYYREEENGRGNFPPRFSGLQFPNYSSELNVNALELDDSALYLCASSFYAGGLSEQYFGPGTRLTVT.

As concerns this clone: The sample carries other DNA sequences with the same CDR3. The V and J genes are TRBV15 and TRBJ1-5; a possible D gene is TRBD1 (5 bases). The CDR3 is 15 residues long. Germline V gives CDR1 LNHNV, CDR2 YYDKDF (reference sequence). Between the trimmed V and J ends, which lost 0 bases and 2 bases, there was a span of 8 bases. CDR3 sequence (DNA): TGTGCCACCAGCAGAGATAGGGGCCGCAATCAGCCCCAGCATTTT. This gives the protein CATSRDRGRNQPQHF.

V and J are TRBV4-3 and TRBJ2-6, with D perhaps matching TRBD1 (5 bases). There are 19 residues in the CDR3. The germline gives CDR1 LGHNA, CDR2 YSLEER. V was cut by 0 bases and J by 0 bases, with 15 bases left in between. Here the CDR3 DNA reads TGCGCCAGCAGCCAAGATACAGGACGCCTGACCTCTGGGGCCAACGTCCTGACTTTC. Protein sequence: CASSQDTGRLTSGANVLTF.

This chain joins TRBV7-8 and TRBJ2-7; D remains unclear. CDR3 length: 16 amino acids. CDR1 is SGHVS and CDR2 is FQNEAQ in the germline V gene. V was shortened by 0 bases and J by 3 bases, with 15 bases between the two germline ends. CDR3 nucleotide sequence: TGTGCCAGCAGCTTAGCCCCCCCTAAGGGATACTACGAGCAGTACTTC. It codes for CASSLAPPKGYYEQYF.

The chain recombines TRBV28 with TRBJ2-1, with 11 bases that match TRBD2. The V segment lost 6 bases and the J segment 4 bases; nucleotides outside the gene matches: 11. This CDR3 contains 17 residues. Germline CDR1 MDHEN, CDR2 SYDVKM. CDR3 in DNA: TGTGCCAGCAGGAGCGAACCGGGACTAGCGGAGTACAATGAGCAGTTCTTC. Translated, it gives CASRSEPGLAEYNEQFF.

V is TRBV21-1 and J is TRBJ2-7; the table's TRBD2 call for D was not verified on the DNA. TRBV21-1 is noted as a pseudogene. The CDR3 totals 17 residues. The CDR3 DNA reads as TGTGCCAGCAGCAAAGGTCTTGCTAGCGACCTCTCCTACGAGCAGTACTTC. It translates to CASSKGLASDLSYEQYF.

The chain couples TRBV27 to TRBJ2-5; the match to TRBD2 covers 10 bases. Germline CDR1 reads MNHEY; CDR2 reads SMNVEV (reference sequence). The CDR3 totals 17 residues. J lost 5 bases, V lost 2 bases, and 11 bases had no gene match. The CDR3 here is CASSLRSLAGVGETQYF. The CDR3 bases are TGTGCCAGCAGTTTACGGAGCCTAGCGGGAGTTGGGGAGACCCAGTACTTC.

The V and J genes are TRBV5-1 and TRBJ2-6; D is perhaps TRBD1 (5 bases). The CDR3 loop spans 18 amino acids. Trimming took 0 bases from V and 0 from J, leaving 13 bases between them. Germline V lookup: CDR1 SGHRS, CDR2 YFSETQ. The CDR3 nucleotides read TGCGCCAGCAGCTTGGTAGGACAAAGGAGCTCTGGGGCCAACGTCCTGACTTTC. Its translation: CASSLVGQRSSGANVLTF. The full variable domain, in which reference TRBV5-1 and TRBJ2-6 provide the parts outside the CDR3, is KAGVTQTPRYLIKTRGQQVTLSCSPISGHRSVSWYQQTPGQGLQFLFEYFSETQRNKGNFPGRFSGRQFSNSRSEMNVSTLELGDSALYLCASSLVGQRSSGANVLTFGAGSRLTVL.

CDR3 protein: CASSATGYNEQFF. CDR3 nucleotide sequence: TGTGCCAGCAGCGCGACCGGCTACAATGAGCAGTTCTTC. The V call is TRBV9, the J call TRBJ2-1; D gene ambiguous. CDR1 SGDLS and CDR2 YYNGEE come from the germline V gene. The CDR3 consists of 13 residues. Trimming removed 3 bases at V and 3 bases at J, with 7 bases between.